This T cell receptor (beta chain) stems from a study of T cells in narcolepsy. Method: immunoSEQ multiplex PCR; TCRdb's copy keeps in-frame clones and lacks some. The sample has under 35,000 clones; around 75% are singletons. The sample consisted of CD45RA- memory CD4+ T cells from PBMCs. The receptor comes from a human donor with narcolepsy.

Here the CDR3 DNA reads TGTGCCAGCAACGAAGGGAGCGGGGACACTGAAGCTTTCTTT. It specifies CASNEGSGDTEAFF. The rearrangement uses TRBV7-9 and TRBJ1-1; no reliable D call. Trimming removed 7 bases from V and 3 bases from J, with 15 bases in between. The CDR3 is made up of 14 amino acids. Germline CDR1 reads SEHNR; CDR2 reads FQNEAQ (reference sequence).